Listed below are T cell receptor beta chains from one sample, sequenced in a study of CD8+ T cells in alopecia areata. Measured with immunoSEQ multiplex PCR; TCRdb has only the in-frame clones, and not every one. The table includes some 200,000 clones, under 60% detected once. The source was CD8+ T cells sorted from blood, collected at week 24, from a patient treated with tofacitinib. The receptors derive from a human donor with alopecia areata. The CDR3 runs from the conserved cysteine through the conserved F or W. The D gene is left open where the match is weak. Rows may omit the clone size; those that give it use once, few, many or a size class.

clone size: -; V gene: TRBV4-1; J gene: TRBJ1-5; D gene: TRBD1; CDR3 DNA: TGCGCCAGCAGCCCCGGGACAGGGGATCATCAGCCCCAGCATTTT; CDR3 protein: CASSPGTGDHQPQHF
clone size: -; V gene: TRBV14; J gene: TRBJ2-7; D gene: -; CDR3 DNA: TGTGCCAGCAGCCAATCCGGGACTGGGTACGAGCAGTACTTC; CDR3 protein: CASSQSGTGYEQYF
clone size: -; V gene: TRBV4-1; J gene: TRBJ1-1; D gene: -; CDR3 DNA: TGCGCCAGCAGCCAAACCCTTGGAGTTGAAGCTTTCTTT; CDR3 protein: CASSQTLGVEAFF
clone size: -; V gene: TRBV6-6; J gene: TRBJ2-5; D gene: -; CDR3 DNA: TGTGCCAGCACCCTTGGTCAAGAGACCCAGTACTTC; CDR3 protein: CASTLGQETQYF
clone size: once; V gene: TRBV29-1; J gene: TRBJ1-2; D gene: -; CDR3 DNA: TGCAGCGTTGAGACAATGGATGGCTACACCTTC; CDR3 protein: CSVETMDGYTF
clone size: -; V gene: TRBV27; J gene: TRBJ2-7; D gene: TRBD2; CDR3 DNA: TGTGCCAGCAGCCTAAGGACTAGCGGCGAGCAGTACTTC; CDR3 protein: CASSLRTSGEQYF
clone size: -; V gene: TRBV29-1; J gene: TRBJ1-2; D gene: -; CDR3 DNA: TGCAGCGTTGAAGACAACTCCAACTATGGCTACACCTTC; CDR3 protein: CSVEDNSNYGYTF
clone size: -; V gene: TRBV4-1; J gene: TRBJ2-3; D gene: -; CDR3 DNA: TGCGCCAGCAGCCCCAGGTCTGCAGATACGCAGTATTTT; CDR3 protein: CASSPRSADTQYF
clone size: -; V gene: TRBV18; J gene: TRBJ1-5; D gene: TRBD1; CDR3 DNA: TGTGCCAGCTCACCTGACAGGGCCGATCAGCCCCAGCATTTT; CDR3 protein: CASSPDRADQPQHF
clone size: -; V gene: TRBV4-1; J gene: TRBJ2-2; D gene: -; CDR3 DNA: TGCGCCAGCAGCCACGGAGGCACCGGGGAGCTGTTTTTT; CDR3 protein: CASSHGGTGELFF
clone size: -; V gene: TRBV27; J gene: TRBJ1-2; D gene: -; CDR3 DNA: TGTGCCAGCAGTTCCGGTCCGAGTTTCTATGGCTACACCTTC; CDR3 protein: CASSSGPSFYGYTF
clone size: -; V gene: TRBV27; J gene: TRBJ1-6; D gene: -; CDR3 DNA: TGTGCCAGCAGTTTAGCAACAGGGCGCCATTCACCCCTCCACTTT; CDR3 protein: CASSLATGRHSPLHF
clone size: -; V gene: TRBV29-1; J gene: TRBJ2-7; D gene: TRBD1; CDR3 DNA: TGCAGCGCCCAAACAGGGGGCTACGAGCAGTACTTC; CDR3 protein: CSAQTGGYEQYF
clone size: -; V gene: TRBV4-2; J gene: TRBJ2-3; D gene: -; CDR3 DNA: TGTGCCAGCAGCCAAGAGTCCGGGGTCACAGATACGCAGTATTTT; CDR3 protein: CASSQESGVTDTQYF
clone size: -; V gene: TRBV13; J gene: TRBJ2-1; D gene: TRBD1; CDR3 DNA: TGTGCCAGCAGCTTAGGGACAGGGGGCTTCGATGAGCAGTTCTTC; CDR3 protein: CASSLGTGGFDEQFF
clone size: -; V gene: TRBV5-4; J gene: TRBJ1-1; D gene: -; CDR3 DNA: TGTGCCAGCAGCTTAGGGTGGGGCACTGAAGCTTTCTTT; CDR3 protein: CASSLGWGTEAFF
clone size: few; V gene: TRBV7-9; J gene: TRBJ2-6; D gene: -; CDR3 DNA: TGTGCCAGCAGCCACTCTGGGGCCAACGTCCTGACTTTC; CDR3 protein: CASSHSGANVLTF
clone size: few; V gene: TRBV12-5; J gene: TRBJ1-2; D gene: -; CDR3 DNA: TGTGCCAATGGTTTGGGTCCAGGGGATGTTGGCTACACCTTC; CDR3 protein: CANGLGPGDVGYTF
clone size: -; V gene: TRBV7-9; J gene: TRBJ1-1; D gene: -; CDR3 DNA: TGTGCCAGCATCACAGGGCCGAGGGCTTTCTTT; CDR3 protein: CASITGPRAFF
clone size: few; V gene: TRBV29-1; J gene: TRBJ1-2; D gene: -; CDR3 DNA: TGCAGCGTTGGAAAGGAGTATGGCTACACCTTC; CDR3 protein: CSVGKEYGYTF
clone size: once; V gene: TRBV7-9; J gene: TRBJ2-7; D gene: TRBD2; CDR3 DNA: TGTGCCAGCAGCTTACCGGGACTAGCGAACGAGCAGTACTTC; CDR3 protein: CASSLPGLANEQYF
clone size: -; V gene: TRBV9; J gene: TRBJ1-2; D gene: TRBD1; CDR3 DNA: TGTGCCAGCAGCGCCAGGGAGGACAGGGTGAACTATGGCTACACCTTC; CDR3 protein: CASSAREDRVNYGYTF
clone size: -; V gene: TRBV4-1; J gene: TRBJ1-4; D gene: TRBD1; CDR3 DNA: TGCGCCAGCAGCGTAAACAGGGGAAAGGTTGAAAAACTGTTTTTT; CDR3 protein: CASSVNRGKVEKLFF
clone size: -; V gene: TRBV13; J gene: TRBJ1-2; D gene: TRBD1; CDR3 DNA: TGTGCCAGCAGCCAAGGGGACAGCCGAAACTATGGCTACACCTTC; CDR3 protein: CASSQGDSRNYGYTF
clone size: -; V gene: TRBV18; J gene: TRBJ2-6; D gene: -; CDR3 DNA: TGTGCCAGCTCACCACCTGCTGGGGCCAACGTCCTGACTTTC; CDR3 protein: CASSPPAGANVLTF
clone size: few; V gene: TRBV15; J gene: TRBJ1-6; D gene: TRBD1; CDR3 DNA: TGTGCCACCAGCAGAACAGGGGGTTCCTATAATTCACCCCTCCACTTT; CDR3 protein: CATSRTGGSYNSPLHF
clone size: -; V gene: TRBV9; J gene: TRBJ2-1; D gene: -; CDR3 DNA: TGTGCCAGCAGCGTAGATGGTAGCGGCCTCAATGAGCAGTTCTTC; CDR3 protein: CASSVDGSGLNEQFF
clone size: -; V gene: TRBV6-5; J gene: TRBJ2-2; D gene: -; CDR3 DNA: TGTGCCAGCAGTTATATCGGTCCGAACACCGGGGAGCTGTTTTTT; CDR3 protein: CASSYIGPNTGELFF
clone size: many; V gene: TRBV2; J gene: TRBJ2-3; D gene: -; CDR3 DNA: TGTGCCAGCAGCTTAGGCCTAATGCCGGTCGCGGATACGCAGTATTTT; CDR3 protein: CASSLGLMPVADTQYF
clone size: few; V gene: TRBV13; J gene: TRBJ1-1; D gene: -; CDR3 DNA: TGTGCCAGCAATTCGGGGAGGGGGGCGCGAGCTTTCTTT; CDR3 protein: CASNSGRGARAFF
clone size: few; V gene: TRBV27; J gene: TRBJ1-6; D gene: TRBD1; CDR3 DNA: TGTGCCAGCAGTTGGGACAGGGTCTCACCCCTCCACTTT; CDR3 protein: CASSWDRVSPLHF
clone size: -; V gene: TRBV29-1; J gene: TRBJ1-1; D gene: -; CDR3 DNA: TGCAGCGTTGGCCAGGGGAACACTGAAGCTTTCTTT; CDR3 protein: CSVGQGNTEAFF
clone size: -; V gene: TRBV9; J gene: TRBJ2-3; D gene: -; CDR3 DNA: TGTGCCAGCAGCGTAAGACGCGGGTGGACAGATACGCAGTATTTT; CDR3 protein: CASSVRRGWTDTQYF
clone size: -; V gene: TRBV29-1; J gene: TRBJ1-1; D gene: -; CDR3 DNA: TGCAGCGGTGACGGGGGGGGCACTGAAGCTTTCTTT; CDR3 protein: CSGDGGGTEAFF
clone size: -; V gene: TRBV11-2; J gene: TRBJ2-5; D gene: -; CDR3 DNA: TGTGCCAGCAGCCCTAGCCAGACCCAGTACTTC; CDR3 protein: CASSPSQTQYF
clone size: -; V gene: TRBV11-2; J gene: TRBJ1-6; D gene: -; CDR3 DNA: TGTGCCAGCAGCTTAGGGGATTCACCCCTCCACTTT; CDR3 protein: CASSLGDSPLHF
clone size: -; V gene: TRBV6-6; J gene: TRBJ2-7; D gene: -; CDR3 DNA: TGTGCCAGCAGCCTTGACAGGACAGAGCAGTACTTC; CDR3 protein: CASSLDRTEQYF
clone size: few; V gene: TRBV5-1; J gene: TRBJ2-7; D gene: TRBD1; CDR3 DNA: TGCGCCAGCAGCGTTTCCGGGACAGGGGCTGGGGAGCAGTACTTC; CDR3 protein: CASSVSGTGAGEQYF
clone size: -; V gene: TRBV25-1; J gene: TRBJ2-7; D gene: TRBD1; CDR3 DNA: TGTGCCAGCAGTGAGGTAGGGACAGGGTCGTTCGAGCAGTACTTC; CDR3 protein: CASSEVGTGSFEQYF
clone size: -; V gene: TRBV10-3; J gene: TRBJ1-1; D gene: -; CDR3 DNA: TGTGCCATCAGTGAGACCTACCCCGGGGCGAACACTGAAGCTTTCTTT; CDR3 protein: CAISETYPGANTEAFF
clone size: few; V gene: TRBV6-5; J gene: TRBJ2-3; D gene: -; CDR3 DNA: TGTGCCAGCAGTTACTCAGGGCCGGGCACAGATACGCAGTATTTT; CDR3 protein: CASSYSGPGTDTQYF
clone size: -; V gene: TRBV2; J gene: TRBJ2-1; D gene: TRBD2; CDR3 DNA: TGTGCCAGCAGGTATAGCGGGAATGAGCAGTTCTTC; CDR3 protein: CASRYSGNEQFF
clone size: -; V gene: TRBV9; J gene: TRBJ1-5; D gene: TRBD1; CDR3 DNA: TGTGCCAGCAGCAGGCGGACAGGGAATCAGCCCCAGCATTTT; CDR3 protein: CASSRRTGNQPQHF
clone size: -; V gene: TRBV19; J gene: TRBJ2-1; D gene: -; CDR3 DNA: TGTGCCAGTAAGGACCGGGGGATCTACAATGAGCAGTTCTTC; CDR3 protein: CASKDRGIYNEQFF
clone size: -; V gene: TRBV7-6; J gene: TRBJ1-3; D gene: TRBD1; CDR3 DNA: TGTGCCAGCAGCTCCAGACAGGGGGCCGCTGGAAACACCATATATTTT; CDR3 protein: CASSSRQGAAGNTIYF
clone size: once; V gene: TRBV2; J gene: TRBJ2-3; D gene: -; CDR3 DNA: TGTGCCAGCAGATGGGCTGCGACACGCACAGATACGCAGTATTTT; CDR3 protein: CASRWAATRTDTQYF
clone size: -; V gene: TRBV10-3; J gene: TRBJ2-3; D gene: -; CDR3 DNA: TGTGCCATCCGGGGGACCCCTAGCACAGATACGCAGTATTTT; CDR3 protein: CAIRGTPSTDTQYF
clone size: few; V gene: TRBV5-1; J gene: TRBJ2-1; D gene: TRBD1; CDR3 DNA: TGCGCCAGCAGGACTCGACAGGGCGAGGTAGATGAGCAGTTCTTC; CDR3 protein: CASRTRQGEVDEQFF
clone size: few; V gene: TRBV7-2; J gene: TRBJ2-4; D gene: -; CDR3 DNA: TGTGCCAGCAGCTCACTAGGGGTTTCGGGCAAAAACATTCAGTACTTC; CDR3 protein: CASSSLGVSGKNIQYF
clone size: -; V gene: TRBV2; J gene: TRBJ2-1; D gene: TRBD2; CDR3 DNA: TGTGCCAGCATCAGGACTAGCGGGGCATACAATGAGCAGTTCTTC; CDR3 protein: CASIRTSGAYNEQFF
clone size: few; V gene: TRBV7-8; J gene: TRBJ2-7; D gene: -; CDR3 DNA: TGTGCCAGCAGCTCGACCTACGAGCAGTACTTC; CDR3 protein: CASSSTYEQYF
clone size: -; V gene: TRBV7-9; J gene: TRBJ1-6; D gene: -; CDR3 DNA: TGTGCCAGCAGCGTCCCAGCTTCCGGGTTTTCCCTCCACTTT; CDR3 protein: CASSVPASGFSLHF
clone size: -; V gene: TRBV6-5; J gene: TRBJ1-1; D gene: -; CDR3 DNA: TGTGCCAGCAGTTTGTCGGGACATCAGAACACTGAAGCTTTCTTT; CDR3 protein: CASSLSGHQNTEAFF